Each of the 25 T cell receptor beta chains below was sequenced from the same sample in a study of T cell responses to AZD1222 COVID-19 vaccine. The protocol was immunoSEQ multiplex PCR, while the TCRdb copy is restricted to in-frame clones and leaves out a portion. Here the sample spans approximately 150,000 clones, more than 70% being singletons. The sequenced sample was peripheral blood, obtained 28 days after the second AZD1222 dose. These receptor sequences come from an adult who received the AZD1222 COVID-19 vaccine.

This clone was picked up one time. The same CDR3 arises from other DNA sequences in this sample as well. CDR3 in DNA: TGCAGTGCTAGGGAAAACACTGAAGCTTTCTTT. It yields the protein CSARENTEAFF. This rearrangement joins TRBV20-1 to TRBJ1-1; no reliable D call. This CDR3 has 11 amino acids. Per the germline V gene, CDR1 is DFQATT and CDR2 is SNEGSKA (reference sequence). V lost 3 bases to trimming and J lost 2 bases, with 4 bases between them.

The V gene is TRBV30, the J gene TRBJ2-6, with D unresolved. Per germline, CDR1 GTSNPN and CDR2 SVGIG (reference sequence). The CDR3 spans 15 residues. Trimming took 3 bases from V and 2 from J, leaving 11 bases between them. The CDR3 spells CAWRLLRAGANVLTF. The CDR3 DNA is TGTGCCTGGAGGTTATTGAGAGCTGGGGCCAACGTCCTGACTTTC.

V and J are TRBV6-6 and TRBJ1-5; D possibly corresponds to TRBD1 (6 bases). This CDR3 region has 14 residues. Trimming took off 8 bases at V and 3 bases at J, with 14 bases between the two ends. Per germline, CDR1 MNHNY and CDR2 SVGAGI (reference sequence). CDR3: CASLLGGNNQPQHF. In DNA, the CDR3 is TGTGCCAGCCTGCTAGGGGGGAACAATCAGCCCCAGCATTTT.

The chain is built from TRBV14 and TRBJ1-6; weak D call: TRBD1 (5 bases). V was shortened by 0 bases and J by 4 bases, with 10 bases between the two germline ends. CDR1 is SGHDN, CDR2 FVKESK, per germline. The CDR3 is 16 amino acids. Here the CDR3 DNA reads TGTGCCAGCAGCCAAGATAGGGGCGGGTATAATTCACCCCTCCACTTT. Translated, it gives CASSQDRGGYNSPLHF.

In DNA, the CDR3 is TGTGCCAGCAGTTTCTCTTCCAGGGGCTACAATCAGCCCCAGCATTTT. Its translation is CASSFSSRGYNQPQHF. The chain uses TRBV28 and TRBJ1-5, with a possible D match to TRBD1 (6 bases). The CDR3 runs to 16 residues. With 3 bases removed from V and 3 bases from J, the gap between germline ends came to 15 bases. CDR1 MDHEN and CDR2 SYDVKM come from the germline V gene.

The chain uses TRBV7-9 and TRBJ2-6; D is undetermined. The CDR3 extends over 19 amino acids. CDR1 and CDR2 (germline): SEHNR, FQNEAQ (reference sequence). Trimming left V 4 bases short and J 0 bases short, with 19 bases between. In DNA, the CDR3 is TGTGCCAGCAGCTCCCCGGTCGGCTTCCCACTCTCTGGGGCCAACGTCCTGACTTTC. Protein sequence: CASSSPVGFPLSGANVLTF.

This sequence joins TRBV27 and TRBJ2-6; possible D gene TRBD2, 5 bases. Germline V gene sequence: CDR1 MNHEY, CDR2 SMNVEV (reference sequence). V dropped 2 bases and J dropped 3 bases, with 5 bases sitting between them. This CDR3 spans 14 amino acids. CDR3 coding DNA: TGTGCCAGCAGTTTACGGGGTGGGGCCAACGTCCTGACTTTC. Translated, it gives CASSLRGGANVLTF.

V gene TRBV7-2 combines with J gene TRBJ2-7; D is tentatively TRBD1 or TRBD2 (5 bases each). Trimming took off 5 bases at V and 9 bases at J, with 14 bases between the two ends. CDR3 length: 12 residues. Germline V gives CDR1 SGHTA, CDR2 FQGNSA. Written as DNA, the CDR3 is TGTGCCAGCAGCCATTTCATAGGGACGCAGTACTTC. Its protein product is CASSHFIGTQYF.

The J gene is TRBJ1-3, the V gene TRBV27; D may be TRBD1 (5 bases). Per the germline V gene, CDR1 is MNHEY and CDR2 is SMNVEV (reference sequence). The CDR3 is 14 residues long. With 6 bases removed from V and 0 bases from J, the gap between germline ends came to 9 bases. CDR3: CASSRGSSGNTIYF. CDR3 DNA: TGTGCCAGCAGCCGGGGCAGCTCTGGAAACACCATATATTTT.

This chain connects TRBV4-1 to TRBJ1-1, with 7 nucleotides matching TRBD1. Germline CDR1 is MGHRA and CDR2 is YSYEKL. The CDR3 is 16 amino acids. The J segment lost 1 base and the V segment lost 0 bases, leaving 5 bases of the junction unmatched. The CDR3 DNA reads TGCGCCAGCAGCCAAGATTGGTGGACAGGGAACACTGAAGCTTTCTTT. This codes for CASSQDWWTGNTEAFF.

The rearrangement uses TRBV6-1 and TRBJ2-1; 10 positions agree with TRBD2. The CDR3 consists of 18 residues. Germline V gives CDR1 MNHNS, CDR2 SASEGT. J was trimmed by 1 base and V by 5 bases; bases with no gene match: 11. The CDR3 loop reads CASSKDQTSGMSYNEQFF. CDR3 sequence (DNA): TGTGCCAGCAGTAAAGACCAAACTAGCGGGATGTCCTACAATGAGCAGTTCTTC.

There are a few counts of this clone. Other nucleotide sequences in the sample specify the same CDR3. The chain combines TRBV7-9 with TRBJ1-5; a possible D gene is TRBD1 (5 bases). The CDR3 has 14 amino acids. Trimming took off 1 base at V and 2 bases at J, with 6 bases between the two ends. Germline V lookup: CDR1 SEHNR, CDR2 FQNEAQ (reference sequence). The CDR3 sequence is CASSLGGGNQPQHF. The CDR3 DNA sequence: TGTGCCAGCAGCTTAGGGGGGGGCAATCAGCCCCAGCATTTT. Complete variable domain (other parts from reference TRBV7-9 and TRBJ1-5): DTGVSQNPRHKITKRGQNVTFRCDPISEHNRLYWYRQTLGQGPEFLTYFQNEAQLEKSRLLSDRFSAERPKGSFSTLEIQRTEQGDSAMYLCASSLGGGNQPQHFGDGTRLSIL.

The sample holds one count of this clone. The V gene is TRBV28, the J gene TRBJ2-5, with a weak D call TRBD1 (5 bases). Looked up from germline, CDR1 is MDHEN and CDR2 is SYDVKM. The CDR3 is 13 amino acids. V was shortened by 10 bases and J by 2 bases, with 14 bases between the two germline ends. CDR3 DNA sequence: TGTGCCACCCTTGCGACAGTACAAGAGACCCAGTACTTC. Encoded protein: CATLATVQETQYF.

V is TRBV15 and J is TRBJ1-2, with TRBD1 identical over 11 bases. V shed 3 bases, J shed 8 bases, and the junction held 8 bases outside the gene matches. Germline V gene data show CDR1 as LNHNV and CDR2 as YYDKDF (reference sequence). The CDR3 extends over 15 amino acids. In DNA form, the CDR3 reads TGTGCCACCAGCAGGGACAGGGGGCGCGGCGACGGCTACACCTTC. It encodes CATSRDRGRGDGYTF.

The genes are TRBV7-3 and TRBJ2-3, with TRBD2 matching 10 bases. V was clipped by 5 bases and J by 2 bases; unmatched bases: 10. Per the germline V gene, CDR1 is SGHTA and CDR2 is FQGTGA. The CDR3 is 17 residues long. CDR3 loop: CASSPSGRASITDTQYF. The CDR3, as DNA: TGTGCCAGCAGCCCCAGCGGGAGGGCCAGTATCACAGATACGCAGTATTTT.

This clone has just one count. The chain employs TRBV11-3 and TRBJ2-1; 7 nucleotides match TRBD2. Germline lookup yields CDR1 SGHNT and CDR2 YENEEA. This CDR3 spans 18 amino acids. With 0 bases clipped from V and 0 bases from J, the junction kept 8 bases outside the gene matches. CDR3 in amino acids: CASSLDQGGTSSYNEQFF. CDR3 DNA sequence: TGTGCCAGCAGCTTAGATCAGGGAGGGACCAGCTCCTACAATGAGCAGTTCTTC.

This chain connects TRBV29-1 to TRBJ2-7; D is ambiguous. The CDR3 loop spans 13 amino acids. With 8 bases removed from V and 5 bases from J, the gap between germline ends came to 19 bases. Per the germline V gene, CDR1 is SQVTM and CDR2 is ANQGSEA. CDR3 loop: CSSLEAFGDEQYF. DNA for the CDR3: TGCAGCTCCCTCGAAGCATTTGGCGACGAGCAGTACTTC.

The chain is built from TRBV21-1 and TRBJ1-6; TRBD1 was called by the table and not checked on the DNA. TRBV21-1 represents a pseudogene. The length of the CDR3 is 18 residues. The CDR3 nucleotides read TGTGCCAGCAGCAATTCTCGACAGTCCTGCTCCTATAATTCACCCCTCCACTTT. As protein: CASSNSRQSCSYNSPLHF.

The chain employs TRBV5-4 and TRBJ1-1; a possible D gene is TRBD1 (5 bases). The CDR3 has 16 amino acids. Germline assignment: CDR1 SGHNT and CDR2 YYREEE (reference sequence). V was cut by 5 bases and J by 4 bases, with 21 bases left in between. The CDR3 DNA reads as TGTGCCAGCAGGCCCCCAGGCGACGGAAGGGGCACTGAAGCTTTCTTT. Protein: CASRPPGDGRGTEAFF. The full variable domain, in which reference TRBV5-4 and TRBJ1-1 provide the parts outside the CDR3, is ETGVTQSPTHLIKTRGQQVTLRCSSQSGHNTVSWYQQALGQGPQFIFQYYREEENGRGNFPPRFSGLQFPNYSSELNVNALELDDSALYLCASRPPGDGRGTEAFFGQGTRLTVV.

The J gene is TRBJ2-1, the V gene TRBV18; possible D gene TRBD2, 5 bases. Germline values: CDR1 KGHSH, CDR2 LQKENI. V was shortened by 4 bases and J by 1 base, with 11 bases between the two germline ends. The CDR3 spans 15 residues. The CDR3 DNA reads TGTGCCAGCTCACAACTAGTGGGGTCCTACAATGAGCAGTTCTTC. This gives the protein CASSQLVGSYNEQFF. Based on the CDR3 plus reference TRBV18 and TRBJ2-1, the full variable domain is NAGVMQNPRHLVRRRGQEARLRCSPMKGHSHVYWYRQLPEEGLKFMVYLQKENIIDESGMPKERFSAEFPKEGPSILRIQQVVRGDSAAYFCASSQLVGSYNEQFFGPGTRLTVL.

The DNA for the CDR3 is TGTGCCAGTAGCACACAACCGGACAGGGCTCGTGGCTACACCTTC. Residues: CASSTQPDRARGYTF. This chain connects TRBV19 to TRBJ1-2, with 8 bases lining up with TRBD1. Germline V gene sequence: CDR1 LNHDA, CDR2 SQIVND (reference sequence). The V gene end was trimmed by 6 bases and the J gene end by 7 bases; junction bases not matched to a gene: 13. The CDR3 consists of 15 residues. The whole variable domain, remainder taken from reference TRBV19 and TRBJ1-2, is DGGITQSPKYLFRKEGQNVTLSCEQNLNHDAMYWYRQDPGQGLRLIYYSQIVNDFQKGDIAEGYSVSREKKESFPLTVTSAQKNPTAFYLCASSTQPDRARGYTFGSGTRLTVV.

The CDR3 is CASSILAGQPQHF. In DNA, the CDR3 is TGTGCCAGTAGTATCTTGGCAGGTCAGCCCCAGCATTTT. This chain uses TRBV19 with TRBJ1-5; D is ambiguous. This CDR3 has 13 amino acids. Trimming took 3 bases from V and 6 from J, leaving 9 bases between them. Germline values: CDR1 LNHDA, CDR2 SQIVND (reference sequence). Variable domain in full (rest from reference TRBV19 and TRBJ1-5): DGGITQSPKYLFRKEGQNVTLSCEQNLNHDAMYWYRQDPGQGLRLIYYSQIVNDFQKGDIAEGYSVSREKKESFPLTVTSAQKNPTAFYLCASSILAGQPQHFGDGTRLSIL.

This clone was seen only a few times. This chain joins TRBV5-5 and TRBJ1-2; unclear D gene. V was shortened by 3 bases and J by 2 bases, with 11 bases between the two germline ends. The germline CDR1 and CDR2 sequences are SGHKS and YYEKEE (reference sequence). The length of the CDR3 is 14 residues. The CDR3 DNA follows: TGTGCCAGCAGCTCGGGTGGGATCAACTATGGCTACACCTTC. It codes for CASSSGGINYGYTF.

CDR3 in amino acids: CAWSWWRGEQYF. The CDR3 coding sequence is TGTGCCTGGAGCTGGTGGCGGGGCGAGCAGTACTTC. The chain links TRBV30 to TRBJ2-7; tentative D call: TRBD2 (6 bases). This CDR3 is 12 amino acids long. CDR1 and CDR2 (germline): GTSNPN, SVGIG (reference sequence). Between the trimmed V and J ends, which lost 3 bases and 6 bases, there was a span of 12 bases. Based on the CDR3 plus reference TRBV30 and TRBJ2-7, the full variable domain is SQTIHQWPATLVQPVGSPLSLECTVEGTSNPNLYWYRQAAGRGLQLLFYSVGIGQISSEVPQNLSASRPQDRQFILSSKKLLLSDSGFYLCAWSWWRGEQYFGPGTRLTVT.

V and J are TRBV5-5 and TRBJ2-1; 8 positions agree with TRBD2. The CDR3 sequence is 16 residues long. The trim removed 1 base at V and 7 bases at J, leaving 10 bases unmatched. Germline lookup yields CDR1 SGHKS and CDR2 YYEKEE (reference sequence). The chain's CDR3 is CASSLSAGGVGNEQFF. The CDR3, as DNA: TGTGCCAGCAGCTTGAGCGCGGGAGGTGTAGGGAATGAGCAGTTCTTC.